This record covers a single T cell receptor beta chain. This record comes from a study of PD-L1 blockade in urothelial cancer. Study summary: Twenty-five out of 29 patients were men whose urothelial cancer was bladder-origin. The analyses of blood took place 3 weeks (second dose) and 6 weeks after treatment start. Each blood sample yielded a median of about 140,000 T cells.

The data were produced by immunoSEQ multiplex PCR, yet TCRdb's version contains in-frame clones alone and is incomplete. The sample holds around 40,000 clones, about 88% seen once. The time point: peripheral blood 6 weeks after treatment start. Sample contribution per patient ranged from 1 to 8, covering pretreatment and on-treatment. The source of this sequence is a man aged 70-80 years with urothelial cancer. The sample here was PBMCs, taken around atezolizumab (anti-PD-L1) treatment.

The CDR3 reads CASSSHPGRDHYEQYF. As DNA, the CDR3 is TGTGCCAGCAGCTCCCACCCCGGCAGGGATCACTACGAGCAGTACTTC. The V and J genes are TRBV21-1 and TRBJ2-7; TRBD1 is the table's D call and was not checked against the DNA. TRBV21-1 is a recognized pseudogene. This CDR3 contains 16 residues.